These T cell receptor beta chains were read from a single sample in a study of cytomegalovirus exposure and HLA in healthy donors. The table came from immunoSEQ multiplex PCR; TCRdb's copy has only in-frame clones and leaves some out. Among 130,000 or so clones listed, roughly 77% were seen once. Sequencing was performed on PBMCs. The receptors originated from a man aged 40-55 years in good health and CMV-seronegative. The CDR3 runs from the conserved cysteine through the conserved F or W. The D gene is left open where the match is weak. Rows give clone size only sometimes, using once, few, many, or a class for an expanded clone.

CDR3aa: CASSAPGQLYEQYF
CDR3nt: TGTGCCAGCAGCGCACCGGGACAGCTCTACGAGCAGTACTTC
j_gene: TRBJ2-7
d_gene: TRBD1
abundance: -
v_gene: TRBV7-9
len: 14

CDR3aa: CASRDSSYNSPLHF
CDR3nt: TGTGCCAGCAGAGATAGCTCCTATAATTCACCCCTCCACTTT
j_gene: TRBJ1-6
d_gene: -
abundance: -
v_gene: TRBV7-2
len: 14

CDR3aa: CASSNRPEGGYGYTF
CDR3nt: TGTGCCAGTAGTAACCGACCTGAAGGGGGCTACGGCTACACCTTC
j_gene: TRBJ1-2
d_gene: TRBD1
abundance: -
v_gene: TRBV19
len: 15

CDR3aa: CASSVGIAGETQYF
CDR3nt: TGTGCCAGCAGCGTAGGAATCGCGGGTGAGACCCAGTACTTC
j_gene: TRBJ2-5
d_gene: -
abundance: -
v_gene: TRBV9
len: 14

CDR3aa: CASGLAAGGSAGELFF
CDR3nt: TGTGCCAGCGGGCTAGCCGCGGGGGGTTCCGCCGGGGAGCTGTTTTTT
j_gene: TRBJ2-2
d_gene: TRBD2
abundance: once
v_gene: TRBV7-3
len: 16

CDR3aa: CASTPPSGRAGTEAFF
CDR3nt: TGTGCCAGTACCCCCCCGTCGGGCAGGGCGGGGACTGAAGCTTTCTTT
j_gene: TRBJ1-1
d_gene: -
abundance: -
v_gene: TRBV19
len: 16

CDR3aa: CASSPGQPYGYTF
CDR3nt: TGTGCCAGCAGCCCGGGACAGCCATATGGCTACACCTTC
j_gene: TRBJ1-2
d_gene: TRBD1
abundance: -
v_gene: TRBV5-8
len: 13

CDR3aa: CASSFGGGFAQETQYF
CDR3nt: TGTGCCAGCAGCTTTGGGGGCGGATTCGCACAAGAGACCCAGTACTTC
j_gene: TRBJ2-5
d_gene: -
abundance: -
v_gene: TRBV5-4
len: 16

CDR3aa: CASRKGDGEQYF
CDR3nt: TGTGCCAGCAGAAAGGGGGACGGGGAGCAGTACTTC
j_gene: TRBJ2-7
d_gene: -
abundance: once
v_gene: TRBV28
len: 12

CDR3aa: CSVEDTGTKETQYF
CDR3nt: TGCAGCGTTGAAGACACCGGGACAAAAGAGACCCAGTACTTC
j_gene: TRBJ2-5
d_gene: -
abundance: -
v_gene: TRBV29-1
len: 14

CDR3aa: CADRDGGTQLWPQHF
CDR3nt: TGTGCCGACAGGGACGGCGGGACGCAGCTTTGGCCCCAGCATTTT
j_gene: TRBJ1-5
d_gene: TRBD1
abundance: once
v_gene: TRBV6-4
len: 15

CDR3aa: CASSLTGGGGEQFF
CDR3nt: TGTGCCAGCAGCTTAACGGGGGGAGGGGGTGAGCAGTTCTTC
j_gene: TRBJ2-1
d_gene: -
abundance: -
v_gene: TRBV7-2
len: 14

CDR3aa: CASSTGLGYEQYF
CDR3nt: TGTGCCAGTAGTACGGGACTAGGCTACGAGCAGTACTTC
j_gene: TRBJ2-7
d_gene: TRBD2
abundance: -
v_gene: TRBV19
len: 13

CDR3aa: CASSGWRGYYLYNEQFF
CDR3nt: TGTGCCAGCAGCGGGTGGAGGGGCTATTATCTATACAATGAGCAGTTCTTC
j_gene: TRBJ2-1
d_gene: -
abundance: -
v_gene: TRBV5-8
len: 17

CDR3aa: CASSPGQLNEKLFF
CDR3nt: TGTGCCAGCTCGCCAGGACAGCTCAATGAAAAACTGTTTTTT
j_gene: TRBJ1-4
d_gene: -
abundance: once
v_gene: TRBV25-1
len: 14

CDR3aa: CASSGNTEAFF
CDR3nt: TGTGCCAGCAGCGGGAACACTGAAGCTTTCTTT
j_gene: TRBJ1-1
d_gene: -
abundance: -
v_gene: TRBV6-6
len: 11

CDR3aa: CASSARDMLEDYGYTF
CDR3nt: TGTGCCAGCAGTGCCCGGGACATGTTAGAAGACTATGGCTACACCTTC
j_gene: TRBJ1-2
d_gene: -
abundance: -
v_gene: TRBV27
len: 16

CDR3aa: CASSQEAGSSYEQYF
CDR3nt: TGTGCCAGCAGCCAAGAAGCGGGGAGCTCCTACGAGCAGTACTTC
j_gene: TRBJ2-7
d_gene: TRBD2
abundance: few
v_gene: TRBV4-2
len: 15

CDR3aa: CASSFWLTGGPNTEAFF
CDR3nt: TGTGCCAGCAGCTTTTGGTTGACAGGGGGCCCTAACACTGAAGCTTTCTTT
j_gene: TRBJ1-1
d_gene: TRBD1
abundance: -
v_gene: TRBV11-2
len: 17

CDR3aa: CASAGQGPYNEQFF
CDR3nt: TGCGCCAGCGCGGGGCAGGGTCCATACAATGAGCAGTTCTTC
j_gene: TRBJ2-1
d_gene: -
abundance: once
v_gene: TRBV5-1
len: 14

CDR3aa: CASSLDRGTDTQYF
CDR3nt: TGTGCCAGCAGCCTAGACAGGGGCACAGATACGCAGTATTTT
j_gene: TRBJ2-3
d_gene: TRBD1
abundance: -
v_gene: TRBV11-2
len: 14

CDR3aa: CASSADSEPYNEQFF
CDR3nt: TGTGCCAGCAGTGCAGACAGTGAACCCTACAATGAGCAGTTCTTC
j_gene: TRBJ2-1
d_gene: -
abundance: -
v_gene: TRBV6-4
len: 15

CDR3aa: CASSLYPTTDTQYF
CDR3nt: TGTGCCAGCAGCCTCTACCCCACCACAGATACGCAGTATTTT
j_gene: TRBJ2-3
d_gene: -
abundance: once
v_gene: TRBV7-9
len: 14

CDR3aa: CASSDTLQMNTEAFF
CDR3nt: TGTGCCAGCAGTGATACTTTACAGATGAACACTGAAGCTTTCTTT
j_gene: TRBJ1-1
d_gene: -
abundance: -
v_gene: TRBV6-1
len: 15

CDR3aa: CASRLAGFESTGELFF
CDR3nt: TGTGCCAGCAGACTAGCGGGGTTCGAGAGCACCGGGGAGCTGTTTTTT
j_gene: TRBJ2-2
d_gene: TRBD2
abundance: -
v_gene: TRBV25-1
len: 16

CDR3aa: CSATRGHGYTF
CDR3nt: TGCAGTGCTACCAGGGGGCATGGCTACACCTTC
j_gene: TRBJ1-2
d_gene: TRBD1
abundance: -
v_gene: TRBV20-1
len: 11

CDR3aa: CASISGSSYNEQFF
CDR3nt: TGTGCCAGCATTAGTGGTAGCTCCTACAATGAGCAGTTCTTC
j_gene: TRBJ2-1
d_gene: -
abundance: few
v_gene: TRBV6-5
len: 14

CDR3aa: CASSEGTSSSYNSPLHF
CDR3nt: TGCGCCAGCAGCGAAGGGACATCGAGCTCCTATAATTCACCCCTCCACTTT
j_gene: TRBJ1-6
d_gene: -
abundance: -
v_gene: TRBV5-1
len: 17

CDR3aa: CASSLAASGRYEQYF
CDR3nt: TGTGCCAGCAGCTTGGCGGCCTCCGGTCGGTACGAGCAGTACTTC
j_gene: TRBJ2-7
d_gene: -
abundance: -
v_gene: TRBV7-2
len: 15